The 9 T cell receptor beta chains presented below share a single source sample, sequenced in a study of beta chain features in type 1 diabetes. Findings and caveats of the study: Across all four CD4+ subsets, people with type 1 diabetes showed modestly shorter TCRB CDR3s.

No antigens are known for them. Reverse transcribing all isolated RNA meant expressed TCRB transcripts were sequenced. Sequenced by immunoSEQ multiplex PCR; TCRdb stores in-frame clones only, minus some. This table has about 190,000 clones, over 6% appearing once. Sequencing was performed on central memory CD4+ T cells from blood. These receptors were collected from a man aged 18 to 35 with type 1 diabetes.

This chain uses TRBV10-3 with TRBJ1-1, with a tentative D call TRBD1 (5 bases). Germline V gene sequence: CDR1 ENHRY, CDR2 SYGVKD. Trimming removed 2 bases from V and 5 bases from J, with 12 bases in between. This CDR3 has 14 residues. CDR3 region: CAISEAQGRTEAFF. The CDR3 bases are TGTGCCATCAGTGAGGCCCAGGGTAGGACTGAAGCTTTCTTT.

This chain links TRBV7-9 with TRBJ2-1; TRBD1 aligns across 8 bases. V dropped 6 bases and J dropped 8; count of bases not matched to a gene: 0. Germline V lookup: CDR1 SEHNR, CDR2 FQNEAQ (reference sequence). This CDR3 has 11 amino acids. CDR3 sequence (DNA): TGTGCCAGCAGACAGGGGGATGAGCAGTTCTTC. Translating it yields CASRQGDEQFF.

The chain is built from TRBV7-2 and TRBJ2-7, with 7 bases that match TRBD2. The CDR3 length is 15 residues. J lost 0 bases, V lost 0 bases, and 2 bases had no gene match. The germline CDR1 and CDR2 sequences are SGHTA and FQGNSA. The CDR3 DNA reads as TGTGCCAGCAGCTTAGCGGGCGGGGGCTCCTACGAGCAGTACTTC. Its translation: CASSLAGGGSYEQYF.

This clone was detected only a few times. The genes are TRBV4-3 and TRBJ1-1; tentative D call: TRBD1 (5 bases). Germline V lookup: CDR1 LGHNA, CDR2 YSLEER. Trimming removed 1 base at V and 4 bases at J, with 13 bases between. This CDR3 is 15 amino acids long. CDR3 coding DNA: TGCGCCAGCAGCCAAGGGTACGGGGGGAGCACTGAAGCTTTCTTT. Amino acid sequence: CASSQGYGGSTEAFF.

This clone was found a few times. The chain couples TRBV30 to TRBJ1-1, with 7 nucleotides matching TRBD1. Germline loops: CDR1 GTSNPN, CDR2 SVGIG (reference sequence). The CDR3 spans 16 residues. Trimming took 0 bases from V and 0 from J; bases not matched to a gene: 7. CDR3: CAWSVHRGGVNTEAFF. The CDR3 region has the DNA TGTGCCTGGAGTGTACACAGGGGCGGGGTGAACACTGAAGCTTTCTTT.

Many counts were recorded for this clone. This chain joins TRBV29-1 and TRBJ2-7; 10 bases line up with TRBD2. The CDR3 spans 13 residues. Germline loops: CDR1 SQVTM, CDR2 ANQGSEA. The V segment lost 3 bases and the J segment 6 bases; nucleotides outside the gene matches: 5. As DNA, the CDR3 is TGCAGCGTTGAGGGACTAGCGCAAGGCGAGCAGTACTTC. This sequence encodes CSVEGLAQGEQYF.

The sample holds one count of this clone. The V gene is TRBV7-2, the J gene TRBJ2-3; D gene unclear. Germline CDR1 and CDR2: SGHTA and FQGNSA. V lost 4 bases and J 5 bases, leaving 10 bases between the germline ends. The length of the CDR3 is 13 residues. The CDR3: CASSYRSRDTQYF. Written as DNA, the CDR3 is TGTGCCAGCAGCTATCGTTCCAGAGATACGCAGTATTTT.

This chain uses TRBV7-2 with TRBJ1-5, with D possibly matching TRBD1 (5 bases). The germline gives CDR1 SGHTA, CDR2 FQGNSA. The CDR3 covers 15 residues. Trimming stripped 5 bases from V and 3 bases from J, with 14 bases between. The CDR3 DNA sequence: TGTGCCAGCAGCAGTTCGGCAGGGCACAATCAGCCCCAGCATTTT. Protein product: CASSSSAGHNQPQHF.

This chain uses TRBV10-3 with TRBJ2-5; 8 bases are a match to TRBD2. Germline assignment: CDR1 ENHRY and CDR2 SYGVKD. Unmatched junction bases numbered 9, after V lost 10 bases and J lost 2 bases. This CDR3 is 14 amino acids long. CDR3 bases: TGTGCCACCAGGGAGCGGGAGATGCAAGAGACCCAGTACTTC. Encoded protein: CATREREMQETQYF.